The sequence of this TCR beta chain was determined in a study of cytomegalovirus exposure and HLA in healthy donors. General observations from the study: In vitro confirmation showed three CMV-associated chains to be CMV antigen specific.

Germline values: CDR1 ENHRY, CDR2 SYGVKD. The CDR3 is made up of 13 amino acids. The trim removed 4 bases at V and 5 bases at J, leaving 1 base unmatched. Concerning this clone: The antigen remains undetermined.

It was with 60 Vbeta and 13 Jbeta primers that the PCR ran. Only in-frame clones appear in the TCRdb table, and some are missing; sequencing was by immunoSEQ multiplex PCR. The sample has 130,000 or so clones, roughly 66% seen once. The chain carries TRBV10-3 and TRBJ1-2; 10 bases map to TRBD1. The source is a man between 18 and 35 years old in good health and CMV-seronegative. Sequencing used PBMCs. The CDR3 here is CAISGDRGYGYTF. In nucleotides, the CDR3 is TGTGCCATCAGTGGGGACAGGGGATATGGCTACACCTTC.